The present T cell receptor (beta chain) was sequenced within a study of OX40 agonist ivuxolimab in advanced cancers. This clone was found once. Sequencing used immunoSEQ multiplex PCR; TCRdb keeps in-frame clones, though not all of them. The table includes about 73,000 clones, roughly nine tenths detected once. CDR1 SNHLY and CDR2 FYNNEI come from the germline V gene. This CDR3 region has 13 residues. J was trimmed by 5 bases and V by 5 bases; bases with no gene match: 5. Specimen: CD4+ or CD8+ T cells sorted from blood, collected in a trial of the OX40 agonist ivuxolimab. The clonotype comes from an adult with an advanced solid tumor such as melanoma, head and neck, liver or kidney cancer. The V gene is TRBV2, the J gene TRBJ1-1; TRBD1 matches at 7 bases. The CDR3 reads CASSPETGTEAFF. The CDR3 bases are TGTGCCAGCAGTCCGGAGACAGGGACTGAAGCTTTCTTT.